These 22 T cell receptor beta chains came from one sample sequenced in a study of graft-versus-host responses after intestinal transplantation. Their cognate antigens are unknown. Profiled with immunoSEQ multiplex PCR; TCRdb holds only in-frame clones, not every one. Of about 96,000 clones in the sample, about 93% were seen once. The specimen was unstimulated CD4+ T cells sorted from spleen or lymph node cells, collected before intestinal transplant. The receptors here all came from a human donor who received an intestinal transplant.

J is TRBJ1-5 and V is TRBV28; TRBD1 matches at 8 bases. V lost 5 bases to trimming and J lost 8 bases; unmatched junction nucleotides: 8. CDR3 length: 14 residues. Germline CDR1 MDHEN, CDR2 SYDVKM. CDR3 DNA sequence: TGTGCCAGCAGTCCGGGGACAGGCCTGGAGCCCCAGCATTTT. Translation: CASSPGTGLEPQHF.

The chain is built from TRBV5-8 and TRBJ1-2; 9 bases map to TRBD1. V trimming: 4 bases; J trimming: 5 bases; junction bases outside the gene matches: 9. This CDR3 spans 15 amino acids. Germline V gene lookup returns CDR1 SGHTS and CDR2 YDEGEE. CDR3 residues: CASSAAGTGRYGYTF. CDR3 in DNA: TGTGCCAGCAGCGCCGCCGGGACAGGGAGGTATGGCTACACCTTC.

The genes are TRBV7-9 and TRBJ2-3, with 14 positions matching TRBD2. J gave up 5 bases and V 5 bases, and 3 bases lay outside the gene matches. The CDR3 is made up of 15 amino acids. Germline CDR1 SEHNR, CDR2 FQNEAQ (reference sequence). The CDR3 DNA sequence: TGTGCCAGCAGCCTGGGGACTAGCGGGGGAGATACGCAGTATTTT. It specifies CASSLGTSGGDTQYF.

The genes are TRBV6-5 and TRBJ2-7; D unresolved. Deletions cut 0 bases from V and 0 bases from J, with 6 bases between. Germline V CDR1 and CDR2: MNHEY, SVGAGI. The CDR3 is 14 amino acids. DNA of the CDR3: TGTGCCAGCAGTTACTCCCAGGCCTCCTACGAGCAGTACTTC. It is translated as CASSYSQASYEQYF.

CDR3 sequence: CASSVVAGGDTQYF. CDR3 sequence (DNA): TGTGCCAGCAGTGTGGTGGCGGGGGGCGATACGCAGTATTTT. The rearrangement links TRBV2 to TRBJ2-3; 8 bases line up with TRBD2. The V gene's germline CDR1 is SNHLY and CDR2 FYNNEI. The trim removed 4 bases at V and 6 bases at J, leaving 6 bases unmatched. The CDR3 has 14 residues.

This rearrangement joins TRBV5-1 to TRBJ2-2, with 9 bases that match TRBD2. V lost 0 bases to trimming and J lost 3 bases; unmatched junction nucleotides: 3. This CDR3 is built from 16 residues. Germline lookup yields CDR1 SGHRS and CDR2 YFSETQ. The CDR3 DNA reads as TGCGCCAGCAGCTTGGGACTAGCGGATTACACCGGGGAGCTGTTTTTT. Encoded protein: CASSLGLADYTGELFF.

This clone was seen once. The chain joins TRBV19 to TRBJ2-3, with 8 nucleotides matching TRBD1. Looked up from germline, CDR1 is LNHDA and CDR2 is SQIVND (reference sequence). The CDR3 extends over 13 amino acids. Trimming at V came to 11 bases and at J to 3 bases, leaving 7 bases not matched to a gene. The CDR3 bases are TGTGCCGGAACAGGGGGAAGGACAGATACGCAGTATTTT. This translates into CAGTGGRTDTQYF.

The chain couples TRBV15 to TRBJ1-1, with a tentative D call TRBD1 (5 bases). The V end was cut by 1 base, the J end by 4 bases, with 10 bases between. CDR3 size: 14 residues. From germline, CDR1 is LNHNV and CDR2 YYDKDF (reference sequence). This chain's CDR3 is CATSRAQGGTEAFF. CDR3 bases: TGTGCCACCAGCAGAGCCCAGGGTGGCACTGAAGCTTTCTTT.

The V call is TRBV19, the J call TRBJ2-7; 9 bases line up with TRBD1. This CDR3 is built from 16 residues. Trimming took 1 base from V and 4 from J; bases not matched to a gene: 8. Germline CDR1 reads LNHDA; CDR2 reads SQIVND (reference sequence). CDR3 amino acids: CASSIGGQGSFYEQYF. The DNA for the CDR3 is TGTGCCAGTAGTATAGGCGGACAGGGGAGTTTTTACGAGCAGTACTTC. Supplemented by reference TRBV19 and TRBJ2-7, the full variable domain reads DGGITQSPKYLFRKEGQNVTLSCEQNLNHDAMYWYRQDPGQGLRLIYYSQIVNDFQKGDIAEGYSVSREKKESFPLTVTSAQKNPTAFYLCASSIGGQGSFYEQYFGPGTRLTVT.

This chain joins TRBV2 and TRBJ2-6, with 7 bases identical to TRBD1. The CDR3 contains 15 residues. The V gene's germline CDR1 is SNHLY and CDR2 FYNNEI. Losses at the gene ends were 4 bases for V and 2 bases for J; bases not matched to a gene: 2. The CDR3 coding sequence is TGTGCCAGCAGTGCGGACAGGACTGGGGCCAACGTCCTGACTTTC. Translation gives CASSADRTGANVLTF.

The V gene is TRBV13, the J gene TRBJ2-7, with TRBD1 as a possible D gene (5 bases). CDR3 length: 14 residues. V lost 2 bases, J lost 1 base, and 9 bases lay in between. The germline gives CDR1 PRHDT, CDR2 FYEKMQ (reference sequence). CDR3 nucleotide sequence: TGTGCCAGCAGCTTATCAGGGATATCCTACGAGCAGTACTTC. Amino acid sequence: CASSLSGISYEQYF.

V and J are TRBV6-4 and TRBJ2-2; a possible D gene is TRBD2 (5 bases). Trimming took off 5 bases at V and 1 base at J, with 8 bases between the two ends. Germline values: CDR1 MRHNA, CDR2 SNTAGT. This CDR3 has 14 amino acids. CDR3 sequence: CASSLDWNTGELFF. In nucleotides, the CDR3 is TGTGCCAGCAGTCTGGACTGGAACACCGGGGAGCTGTTTTTT.

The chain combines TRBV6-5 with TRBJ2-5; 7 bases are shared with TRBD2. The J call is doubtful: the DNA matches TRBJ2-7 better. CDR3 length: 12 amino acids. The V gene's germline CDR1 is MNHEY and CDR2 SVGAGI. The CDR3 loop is CASSSGVGEQYF. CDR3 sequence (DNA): TGTGCCAGCAGCAGCGGGGTAGGCGAGCAGTACTTC.

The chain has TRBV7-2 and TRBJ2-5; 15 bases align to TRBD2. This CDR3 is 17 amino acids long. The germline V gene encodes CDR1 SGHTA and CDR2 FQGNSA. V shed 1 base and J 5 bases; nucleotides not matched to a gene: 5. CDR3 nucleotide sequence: TGTGCCAGCAGCTTAGAGCGGACTAGCGGGGGGGCCGAGACCCAGTACTTC. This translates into CASSLERTSGGAETQYF.

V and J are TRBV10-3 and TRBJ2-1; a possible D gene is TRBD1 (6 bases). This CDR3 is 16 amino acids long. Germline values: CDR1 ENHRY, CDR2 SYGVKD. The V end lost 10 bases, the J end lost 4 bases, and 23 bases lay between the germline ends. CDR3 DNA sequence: TGTGCCACCTTATCATATGACAGGAACCCATACAATGAGCAGTTCTTC. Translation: CATLSYDRNPYNEQFF.

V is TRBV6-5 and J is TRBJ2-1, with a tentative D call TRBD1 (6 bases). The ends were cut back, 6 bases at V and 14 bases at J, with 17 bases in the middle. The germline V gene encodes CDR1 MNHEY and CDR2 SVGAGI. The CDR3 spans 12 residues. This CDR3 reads CASSRDRRTEFF. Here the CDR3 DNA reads TGTGCCAGCAGCCGAGACAGGAGGACGGAGTTCTTC.

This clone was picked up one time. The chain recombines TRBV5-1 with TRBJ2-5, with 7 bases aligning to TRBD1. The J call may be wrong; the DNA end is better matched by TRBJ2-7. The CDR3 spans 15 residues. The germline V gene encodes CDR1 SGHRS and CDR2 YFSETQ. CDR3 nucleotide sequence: TGCGCCAGCAGCTCGGCAAGACAGGGCTCCTACGAGCAGTACTTC. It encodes CASSSARQGSYEQYF.

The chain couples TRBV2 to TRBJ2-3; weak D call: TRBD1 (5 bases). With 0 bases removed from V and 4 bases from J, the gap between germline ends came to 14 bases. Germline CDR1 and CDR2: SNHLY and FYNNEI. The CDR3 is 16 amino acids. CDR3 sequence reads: CASSEAGPLRADTQYF. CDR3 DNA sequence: TGTGCCAGCAGTGAAGCTGGGCCCCTCAGGGCAGATACGCAGTATTTT.

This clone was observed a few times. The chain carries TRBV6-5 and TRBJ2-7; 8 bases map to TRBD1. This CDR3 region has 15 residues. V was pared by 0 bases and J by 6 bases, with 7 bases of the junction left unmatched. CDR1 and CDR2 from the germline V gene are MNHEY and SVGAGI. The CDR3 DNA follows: TGTGCCAGCAGTTACTCGGTGACAGGGGACCGCGAGCAGTACTTC. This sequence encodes CASSYSVTGDREQYF.

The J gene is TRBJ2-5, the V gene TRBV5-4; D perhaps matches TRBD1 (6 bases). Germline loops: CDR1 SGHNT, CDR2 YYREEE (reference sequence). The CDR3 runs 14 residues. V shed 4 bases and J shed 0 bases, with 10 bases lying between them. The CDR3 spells CASSVDRNQETQYF. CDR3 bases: TGTGCCAGCAGCGTCGACAGGAACCAAGAGACCCAGTACTTC.

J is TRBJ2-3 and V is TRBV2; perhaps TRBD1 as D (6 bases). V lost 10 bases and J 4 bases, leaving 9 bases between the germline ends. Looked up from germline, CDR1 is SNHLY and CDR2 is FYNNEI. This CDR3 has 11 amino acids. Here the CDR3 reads CATQGADTQYF. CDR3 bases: TGTGCCACACAGGGAGCAGATACGCAGTATTTT.

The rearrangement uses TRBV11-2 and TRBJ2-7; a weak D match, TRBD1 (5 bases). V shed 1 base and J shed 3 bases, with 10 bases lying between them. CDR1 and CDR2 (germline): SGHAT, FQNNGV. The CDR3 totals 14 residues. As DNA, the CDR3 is TGTGCCAGCAGCTTAGGAATTACAGGCTACGAGCAGTACTTC. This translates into CASSLGITGYEQYF.